The TCR beta chain described here comes from a study of T cell responses to AZD1222 COVID-19 vaccine. Clones were sequenced by immunoSEQ multiplex PCR, and TCRdb holds only the in-frame ones, with some missing. This table has about 79,000 clones, roughly nine tenths appearing once. For this clone: Its antigen remains unidentified.

The CDR3 is 17 residues long. The V and J ends lost 4 bases and 7 bases, in that order; junction bases with no gene match: 13. CDR1 KGHSH and CDR2 LQKENI come from the germline V gene. Study-wide results and caveats: Among AZD1222 vaccinees, only five to seven were seropositive at baseline. Regions 160-218 and 743-854 dominated among vaccine-associated CD4 TCRs spanning spike. Once two AZD1222 doses were given, Spike-specific TCR breadth and depth went up.

The V and J genes are TRBV18 and TRBJ1-6, with TRBD1 matching 7 bases. The specimen was peripheral blood, collected on day 0 of MenACWY control vaccination. The clonotype was recovered from an adult in good health. This CDR3 reads CASSLFGTAQRNSPLHF. The CDR3 DNA sequence: TGTGCCAGCTCACTCTTCGGGACAGCACAAAGAAATTCACCCCTCCACTTT.